A single sample is the source of the 30 T cell receptor beta chains below, sequenced in a study of blood T cells in healthy people across ages (dated by TCRdb to 2015 to 2017). Libraries were built with 5' RACE. The sequencer was an Illumina HiSeq 2500. A second about 7 to 11 cycle PCR used a sample-barcoded 5' primer and a J-beta primer mix. Using fastp at Q25 and MiXCR, TCRdb reprocessed the public reads and kept productive beta chains. Here each entry gathers all rows of one CDR3 protein and keeps the most common genes and DNA. This sample is represented by about 290,000 distinct CDR3 sequences; about 25% of them were singletons. The ten most abundant clones make up roughly 28% of the sample. The material sequenced was blood. The source is a woman aged 70-85 years in good health.

This clonotype was seen a handful of times. V is TRBV20-1 and J is TRBJ1-2; D unclear. Germline lookup yields CDR1 DFQATT and CDR2 SNEGSKA (reference sequence). V was trimmed by 0 bases and J by 7 bases, leaving 12 bases between them. The CDR3 runs 13 residues. As DNA, the CDR3 is TGCAGTGCTAGAGATCCAAGAGGGCCTGGCTACACCTTC. Protein: CSARDPRGPGYTF.

The V and J genes are TRBV20-1 and TRBJ2-5; D remains unclear. TRBJ2-1 matches the DNA end more closely, so the J call is doubtful. From germline, CDR1 is DFQATT and CDR2 SNEGSKA (reference sequence). CDR3 length: 10 residues. CDR3 amino acids: CSGLGNEQFF. CDR3 nucleotides: TGCAGTGGGTTAGGCAATGAGCAGTTCTTC.

This clonotype has just a few counts. The rearrangement joins TRBV12-3 or TRBV12-4 to TRBJ2-2, with D possibly being TRBD1 (7 bases). Trimming took off 2 bases at V and 1 base at J, with 11 bases between the two ends. The CDR3 covers 16 residues. CDR3 nucleotides: TGTGCCAGCAGTTTACTCCAGGGGGGGAACACCGGGGAGCTGTTTTTT. Protein sequence: CASSLLQGGNTGELFF.

V and J are TRBV6-5 and TRBJ2-1; the match to TRBD2 covers 10 bases. The trim removed 2 bases at V and 4 bases at J, leaving 8 bases unmatched. The CDR3 length is 17 residues. Germline lookup yields CDR1 MNHEY and CDR2 SVGAGI. In nucleotides, the CDR3 is TGTGCCAGCAGTTACACCCCGGGACTAGCGCATTACAATGAGCAGTTCTTC. Encoded protein: CASSYTPGLAHYNEQFF.

This clonotype occurred a few times. The chain carries TRBV11-2 and TRBJ1-2; no reliable D call. V was shortened by 5 bases and J by 2 bases, with 6 bases between the two germline ends. CDR1 is SGHAT, CDR2 FQNNGV, per germline. The CDR3 runs 12 residues. The CDR3 reads CASSRRNYGYTF. CDR3 nucleotides: TGTGCCAGCAGCCGCCGAAACTATGGCTACACCTTC.

This clonotype was observed a handful of times. The genes are TRBV2 and TRBJ2-3; D is tentatively TRBD1 or TRBD2 (5 bases each). V gave up 7 bases and J gave up 3 bases, with 20 bases separating them. The germline gives CDR1 SNHLY, CDR2 FYNNEI. The CDR3 has 16 residues. CDR3 in DNA: TGTGCCAGCAATATAAGGGGAGTACGAGGTACAGATACGCAGTATTTT. Its protein product is CASNIRGVRGTDTQYF.

The rearrangement uses TRBV14 and TRBJ2-7; D may be TRBD1 or TRBD2 (5 bases each). CDR3 length: 11 residues. Trimming took off 4 bases at V and 9 bases at J, with 10 bases between the two ends. Germline V CDR1 and CDR2: SGHDN, FVKESK. The CDR3, as DNA: TGTGCCAGCAGCCTCACGGGGCGGCAGTACTTC. This translates into CASSLTGRQYF.

V and J are TRBV6-1 and TRBJ2-3; weak D call: TRBD1 (5 bases). Judging by the DNA end, TRBJ1-5 fits better; the J call may be wrong. This CDR3 is 15 amino acids long. The germline CDR1 and CDR2 sequences are MNHNS and SASEGT. The CDR3 is CASSGRRSETDTQHF. The CDR3 nucleotides read TGTGCCAGCAGCGGAAGAAGAAGTGAGACAGATACGCAGCATTTT.

This chain joins TRBV29-1 and TRBJ2-5, with D possibly TRBD2 on 6 matching bases. The last part of the DNA fits TRBJ2-1 better; the J call may be wrong. This CDR3 is built from 13 residues. The germline V gene encodes CDR1 SQVTM and CDR2 ANQGSEA. The DNA for the CDR3 is TGCAGCACAAGGGCGGGAATTAGCAATGAGCAGTTCTTC. This encodes CSTRAGISNEQFF.

A single count supports this clonotype. One end of the junction fails to match germline, which may point to a read error. CDR3 nucleotide sequence: TGTGCCAGCAGCCAAGATGGGTGGGAGGCTGAAGATACGCAGTACTTT. Encoded protein: CASSQDGWEAEDTQYF. The rearrangement uses TRBV3-1 and TRBJ2-3; D possibly corresponds to TRBD2 (6 bases). Germline V gives CDR1 LGHDT, CDR2 YNNKEL (reference sequence). The CDR3 consists of 16 residues.

Only a few counts were recorded for this clonotype. J is TRBJ1-5 and V is TRBV28; D is possibly TRBD1 (6 bases). Trimming removed 8 bases from V and 6 bases from J, with 17 bases in between. The CDR3 is made up of 14 amino acids. Per germline, CDR1 MDHEN and CDR2 SYDVKM. CDR3: CASRYPGATQPQHF. The CDR3 DNA sequence: TGTGCCAGCCGATACCCGGGGGCGACTCAGCCCCAGCATTTT.

The rearrangement joins TRBV7-2 to TRBJ1-1, with 9 bases aligning to TRBD1. Germline V lookup: CDR1 SGHTA, CDR2 FQGNSA. V shed 3 bases, J shed 1 base, and the junction held 3 bases outside the gene matches. This CDR3 is 15 amino acids long. In nucleotides, the CDR3 is TGTGCCAGCAGCTTTTCGGGACAGGGGAACACTGAAGCTTTCTTT. Its translation: CASSFSGQGNTEAFF.

V usage is TRBV11-2 and J usage is TRBJ1-1; no clear D. The germline gives CDR1 SGHAT, CDR2 FQNNGV. The CDR3 is 15 amino acids. With 7 bases removed from V and 2 bases from J, the gap between germline ends came to 17 bases. The CDR3 DNA reads TGTGCCAGCACCTCGCGTTGGACGGATAACACTGAAGCTTTCTTT. Protein sequence: CASTSRWTDNTEAFF. Based on the CDR3 plus reference TRBV11-2 and TRBJ1-1, the full variable domain is EAGVAQSPRYKIIEKRQSVAFWCNPISGHATLYWYQQILGQGPKLLIQFQNNGVVDDSQLPKDRFSAERLKGVDSTLKIQPAKLEDSAVYLCASTSRWTDNTEAFFGQGTRLTVV.

In this sample, this clonotype turned up a few times. The genes are TRBV3-1 and TRBJ1-2; TRBD1 aligns across 8 bases. V was clipped by 4 bases and J by 0 bases; unmatched bases: 7. Germline V gene sequence: CDR1 LGHDT, CDR2 YNNKEL (reference sequence). The CDR3 spans 16 residues. CDR3 amino acids: CASSPGQGIANYGYTF. CDR3 DNA: TGTGCCAGCAGCCCCGGACAGGGCATCGCTAACTATGGCTACACCTTC.

The chain has TRBV20-1 and TRBJ1-1; TRBD1 agrees at 7 bases. The V segment lost 6 bases and the J segment 0 bases; nucleotides outside the gene matches: 4. Germline CDR1 and CDR2: DFQATT and SNEGSKA (reference sequence). The CDR3 spans 13 residues. The CDR3 loop is CSAGQNLNTEAFF. The DNA of the CDR3 is TGCAGTGCGGGACAGAACTTGAACACTGAAGCTTTCTTT.

V is TRBV15 and J is TRBJ2-5, with TRBD2 as a possible D gene (6 bases). The V end was cut by 2 bases, the J end by 2 bases, with 12 bases between. This CDR3 region has 15 residues. From germline, CDR1 is LNHNV and CDR2 YYDKDF (reference sequence). The CDR3 nucleotides are TGTGCCACCAGCAGAACTCCGGGACTGCAAGAGACCCAGTACTTC. Its translation is CATSRTPGLQETQYF. Filled out from reference TRBV15 and TRBJ2-5, the complete variable domain reads DAMVIQNPRYQVTQFGKPVTLSCSQTLNHNVMYWYQQKSSQAPKLLFHYYDKDFNNEADTPDNFQSRRPNTSFCFLDIRSPGLGDTAMYLCATSRTPGLQETQYFGPGTRLLVL.

This clonotype was recorded a few times. The chain combines TRBV4-2 with TRBJ2-5; tentatively, D is TRBD1 or TRBD2 (5 bases each). The last part of the DNA fits TRBJ2-7 better; the J call may be wrong. The CDR3 runs to 16 residues. Germline values: CDR1 LGHNA, CDR2 YNFKEQ. The DNA of the CDR3 is TGTGCCAGCAGCCAAGCCTCCGGGACGGGTGCCTACGAGCAGTACTTC. It specifies CASSQASGTGAYEQYF.

V is TRBV3-1 and J is TRBJ1-4; 11 bases agree with TRBD1. The CDR3 runs to 15 residues. V dropped 5 bases and J dropped 8; count of bases not matched to a gene: 7. The germline CDR1 and CDR2 sequences are LGHDT and YNNKEL (reference sequence). CDR3 nucleotide sequence: TGTGCCAGCAGCTATGGACAGGGGGCAAACGAAAAACTGTTTTTT. It codes for CASSYGQGANEKLFF.

This clonotype was counted at least ten times. The chain is built from TRBV6-2 or TRBV6-3 and TRBJ2-4, with a weak D call TRBD2 (6 bases). Germline CDR1 and CDR2: MNHEY and SVGEGT. This CDR3 spans 15 amino acids. Trimming removed 5 bases at V and 1 base at J, with 12 bases between. The CDR3 here is CASSPSGVAKNIQYF. CDR3 nucleotide sequence: TGTGCCAGCAGTCCCTCGGGAGTCGCCAAAAACATTCAGTACTTC.

The rearrangement uses TRBV4-1 and TRBJ1-1; no reliable D call. The germline V gene has CDR1 MGHRA and CDR2 YSYEKL. V was shortened by 1 base and J by 4 bases, with 13 bases between the two germline ends. CDR3 length: 15 amino acids. The CDR3 region has the DNA TGCGCCAGCAGCCAAGTTGAGGGCCTCGGCACTGAAGCTTTCTTT. This gives the protein CASSQVEGLGTEAFF.

The rearrangement links TRBV20-1 to TRBJ2-2; TRBD2 aligns across 8 bases. CDR3 size: 13 residues. V trimming: 4 bases; J trimming: 5 bases; junction bases outside the gene matches: 3. Germline assignment: CDR1 DFQATT and CDR2 SNEGSKA (reference sequence). The CDR3 loop reads CSAKRLATGELFF. Here the CDR3 DNA reads TGCAGTGCTAAGAGACTAGCGACCGGGGAGCTGTTTTTT.

This clonotype was observed a few times. Sequence at one end of the junction differs from germline and may be a read error. This chain links TRBV28 with TRBJ2-1; D perhaps matches TRBD2 (5 bases). Germline V gene sequence: CDR1 MDHEN, CDR2 SYDVKM. CDR3 size: 15 residues. CDR3 loop: CACSLSPSSCNEQFF. In nucleotides, the CDR3 is TGTGCCTGCAGTTTAAGCCCTAGCTCCTGCAATGAGCAGTTCTTC.

The chain is built from TRBV12-3 or TRBV12-4 and TRBJ2-5; 10 bases fit TRBD2. Gene TRBJ2-1 matches the end of the DNA better, so the J call may be wrong. The CDR3 covers 16 residues. CDR3 sequence: CASSQSASGRGNEQFF. In nucleotides, the CDR3 is TGTGCCAGCAGTCAGTCAGCCAGCGGGAGGGGGAATGAGCAGTTCTTC.

This clonotype showed up just a few times. V and J are TRBV9 and TRBJ2-5, with TRBD2 identical over 7 bases. The end of the DNA is better explained by TRBJ2-1, so the J call may be wrong. Germline V gene sequence: CDR1 SGDLS, CDR2 YYNGEE. This CDR3 has 14 amino acids. The CDR3 coding sequence is TGTGCCAGCAGCGTTCCAGCGGGGAAGGGTGAGCAGTTCTTC. Amino acid sequence: CASSVPAGKGEQFF.

The V gene is TRBV20-1, the J gene TRBJ2-5, with D perhaps matching TRBD1 (6 bases). CDR1 and CDR2 from the germline V gene are DFQATT and SNEGSKA (reference sequence). The length of the CDR3 is 14 residues. V was clipped by 7 bases and J by 2 bases, with 17 bases between them. The CDR3 loop reads CSGAGVDGQETQYF. Written as DNA, the CDR3 is TGCAGTGGAGCAGGGGTAGACGGTCAAGAGACCCAGTACTTC.

In this sample, this clonotype turned up a few times. The chain employs TRBV7-9 and TRBJ2-5; D remains ambiguous. The J call may be in error: the DNA end matches TRBJ2-1 better. The CDR3 covers 17 residues. Germline V gene data show CDR1 as SEHNR and CDR2 as FQNEAQ (reference sequence). This CDR3 reads CASSPQAARSHNNEQFF. CDR3 nucleotides: TGTGCCAGCAGCCCCCAGGCGGCAAGGTCCCACAACAATGAGCAGTTCTTC.

This clonotype has just a few counts. The V and J genes are TRBV20-1 and TRBJ2-1; D gene uncertain. The CDR3 is 14 residues long. V lost 4 bases to trimming and J lost 0 bases, with 10 bases between them. Germline assignment: CDR1 DFQATT and CDR2 SNEGSKA (reference sequence). The CDR3 nucleotides are TGCAGTGCTACGACCCCCAACTCCTACAATGAGCAGTTCTTC. As protein: CSATTPNSYNEQFF.

Only a few counts were recorded for this clonotype. This sequence joins TRBV20-1 and TRBJ2-7; the D gene is possibly TRBD1 (5 bases). V was shortened by 5 bases and J by 3 bases, with 11 bases between the two germline ends. The CDR3 loop spans 12 amino acids. From germline, CDR1 is DFQATT and CDR2 SNEGSKA (reference sequence). The CDR3: CSAPDDSYEQYF. CDR3 coding DNA: TGCAGTGCTCCGGACGACAGCTACGAGCAGTACTTC.

This clonotype was recorded a few times. This CDR3 reads CASKYREGTEAFF. The CDR3 nucleotides read TGTGCCAGCAAGTACAGGGAGGGCACTGAAGCTTTCTTT. This chain links TRBV2 with TRBJ1-1; TRBD1 might be the D (6 bases). V lost 7 bases and J 4 bases, leaving 13 bases between the germline ends. There are 13 residues in the CDR3. Germline V gives CDR1 SNHLY, CDR2 FYNNEI.

V and J are TRBV29-1 and TRBJ2-3, with TRBD2 matching over 12 bases. This CDR3 is built from 15 residues. Germline V gives CDR1 SQVTM, CDR2 ANQGSEA. V shed 8 bases and J 0 bases; nucleotides not matched to a gene: 6. This chain's CDR3 is CSTTLAGGSTDTQYF. The CDR3 nucleotides are TGCAGCACCACACTAGCGGGAGGCAGCACAGATACGCAGTATTTT.